A single T cell receptor beta chain is shown here with its context. Per germline, CDR1 SGHNT and CDR2 YYREEE (reference sequence). This CDR3 is 14 amino acids long. The germline V and J ends were trimmed by 4 bases and 6 bases, with 16 bases remaining between them. A grid approach was used to sample three regions from each formalin-fixed paraffin-embedded tumor block. The data were produced by immunoSEQ multiplex PCR, yet TCRdb's version contains in-frame clones alone and is incomplete. The data hold roughly 170 clones, with more than 85% observed a single time. These data belong to a study of T cells and copy number aberrations in small-cell lung cancer.

This receptor was taken from a man aged 35 to 55 with small cell lung cancer. Material: tumor tissue. V usage is TRBV5-4 and J usage is TRBJ1-2; no firm D call. For the CDR3, the DNA is TGTGCCAGCAGCCCCGAGAGGGTCCCTCATGGCTACACCTTC. Protein sequence: CASSPERVPHGYTF.